Described below is a single T cell receptor beta chain sequence and its context. The data derive from a study of T cell changes during pregnancy in multiple sclerosis. Profiling relied on immunoSEQ multiplex PCR, and the TCRdb table lists in-frame clones only, not all of them. The profile shows 69,000 or so clones, approximately 91% of them singletons. V lost 6 bases to trimming and J lost 5 bases, with 20 bases between them. The CDR3 runs to 15 residues. The germline CDR1 and CDR2 sequences are SNHLY and FYNNEI. This sequence was found in a female donor with multiple sclerosis, enrolled in a pregnancy study. The genes are TRBV2 and TRBJ2-7, with D maybe TRBD1 (6 bases). The sample in question was peripheral blood, obtained in the third trimester of pregnancy. This CDR3 is CASSYSGDTLHEQYF. In nucleotides, the CDR3 is TGTGCCAGCAGCTACTCAGGGGATACCCTACACGAGCAGTACTTC.